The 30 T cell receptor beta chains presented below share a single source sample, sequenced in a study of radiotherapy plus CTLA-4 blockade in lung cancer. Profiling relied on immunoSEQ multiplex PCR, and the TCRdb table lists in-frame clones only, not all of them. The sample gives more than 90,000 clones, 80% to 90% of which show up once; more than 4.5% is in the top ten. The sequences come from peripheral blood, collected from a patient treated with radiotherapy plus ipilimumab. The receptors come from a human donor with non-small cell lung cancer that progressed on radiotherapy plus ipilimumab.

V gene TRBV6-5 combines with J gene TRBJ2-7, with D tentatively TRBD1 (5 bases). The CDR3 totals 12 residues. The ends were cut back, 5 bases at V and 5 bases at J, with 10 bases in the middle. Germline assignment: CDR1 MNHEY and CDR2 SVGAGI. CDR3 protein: CASSRRGHEQYF. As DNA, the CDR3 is TGTGCCAGCAGTAGAAGGGGCCACGAGCAGTACTTC.

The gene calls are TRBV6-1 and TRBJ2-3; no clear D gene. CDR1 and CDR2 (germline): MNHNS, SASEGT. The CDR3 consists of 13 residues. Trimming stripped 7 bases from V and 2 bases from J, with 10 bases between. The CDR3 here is CASIFSYTDTQYF. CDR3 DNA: TGTGCCAGCATTTTCAGTTACACAGATACGCAGTATTTT.

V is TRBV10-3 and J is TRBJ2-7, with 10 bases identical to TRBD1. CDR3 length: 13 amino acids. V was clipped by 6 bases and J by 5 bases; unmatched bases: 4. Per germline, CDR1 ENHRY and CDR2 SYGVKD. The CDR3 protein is CAIRRQGADEQYF. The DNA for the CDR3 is TGTGCCATCAGGAGACAGGGGGCGGACGAGCAGTACTTC.

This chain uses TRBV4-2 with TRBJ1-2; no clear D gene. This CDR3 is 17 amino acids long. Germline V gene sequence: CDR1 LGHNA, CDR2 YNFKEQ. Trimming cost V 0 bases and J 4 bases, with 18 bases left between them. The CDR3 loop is CASSQDSGRPGGYGYTF. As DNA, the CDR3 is TGTGCCAGCAGCCAAGATAGTGGGCGACCCGGAGGCTATGGCTACACCTTC.

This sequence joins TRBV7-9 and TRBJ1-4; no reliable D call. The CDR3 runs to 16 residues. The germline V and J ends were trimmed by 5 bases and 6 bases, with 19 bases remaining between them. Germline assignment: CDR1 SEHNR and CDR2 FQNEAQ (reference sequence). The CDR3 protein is CASSHARREWDEKLFF. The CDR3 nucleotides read TGTGCCAGCAGCCATGCTCGGCGCGAATGGGATGAAAAACTGTTTTTT.

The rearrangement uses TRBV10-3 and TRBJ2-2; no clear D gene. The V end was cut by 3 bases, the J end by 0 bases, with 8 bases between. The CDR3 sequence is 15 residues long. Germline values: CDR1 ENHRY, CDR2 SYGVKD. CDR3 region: CAISEVTANTGELFF. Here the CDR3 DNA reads TGTGCCATCAGTGAAGTGACGGCGAACACCGGGGAGCTGTTTTTT.

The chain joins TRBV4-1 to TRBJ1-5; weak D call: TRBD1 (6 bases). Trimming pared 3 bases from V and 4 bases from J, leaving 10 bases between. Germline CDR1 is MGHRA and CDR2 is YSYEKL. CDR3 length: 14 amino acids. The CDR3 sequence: CASSQDSPNQPQHF. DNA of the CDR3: TGCGCCAGCAGCCAGGACAGCCCAAATCAGCCCCAGCATTTT.

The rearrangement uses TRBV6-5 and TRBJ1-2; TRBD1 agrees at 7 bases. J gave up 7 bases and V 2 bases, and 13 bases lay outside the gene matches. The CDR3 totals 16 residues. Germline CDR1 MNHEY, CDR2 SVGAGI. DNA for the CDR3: TGTGCCAGCAGTTACATTAATATAGGGGGCAGGGGTGGCTACACCTTC. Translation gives CASSYINIGGRGGYTF.

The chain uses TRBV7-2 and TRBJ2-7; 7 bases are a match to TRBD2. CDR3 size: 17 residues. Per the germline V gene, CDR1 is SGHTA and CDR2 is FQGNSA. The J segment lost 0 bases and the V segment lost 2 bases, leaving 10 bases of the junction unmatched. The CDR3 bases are TGTGCCAGCAGCTTAACCTCGGGGGGTTACAGCTCCTACGAGCAGTACTTC. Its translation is CASSLTSGGYSSYEQYF.

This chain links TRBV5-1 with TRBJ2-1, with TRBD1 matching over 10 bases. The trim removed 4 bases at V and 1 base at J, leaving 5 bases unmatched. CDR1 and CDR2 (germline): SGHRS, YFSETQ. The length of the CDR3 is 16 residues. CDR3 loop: CASSPPGQGSYNEQFF. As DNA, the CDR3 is TGCGCCAGCAGCCCCCCGGGACAGGGGTCCTACAATGAGCAGTTCTTC.

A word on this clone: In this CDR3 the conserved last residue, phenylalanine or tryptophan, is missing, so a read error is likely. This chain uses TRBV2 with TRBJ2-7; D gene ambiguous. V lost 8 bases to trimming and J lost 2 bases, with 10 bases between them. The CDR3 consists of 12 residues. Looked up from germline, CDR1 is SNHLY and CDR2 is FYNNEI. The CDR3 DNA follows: TGTGCCAGCTTCCGGTGGGCCTACGAGCAGTACCTC. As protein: CASFRWAYEQYL.

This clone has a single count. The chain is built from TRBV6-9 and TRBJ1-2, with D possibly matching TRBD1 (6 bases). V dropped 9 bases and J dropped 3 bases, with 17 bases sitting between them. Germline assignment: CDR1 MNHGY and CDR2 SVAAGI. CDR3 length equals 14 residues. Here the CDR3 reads CAREDSPGDYGYTF. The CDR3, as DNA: TGTGCCAGAGAGGACAGCCCGGGGGACTATGGCTACACCTTC.

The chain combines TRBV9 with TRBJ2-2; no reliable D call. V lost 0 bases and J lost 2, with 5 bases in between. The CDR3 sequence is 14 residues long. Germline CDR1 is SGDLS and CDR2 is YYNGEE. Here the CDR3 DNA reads TGTGCCAGCAGCGTAGAACCTAACACCGGGGAGCTGTTTTTT. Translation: CASSVEPNTGELFF.

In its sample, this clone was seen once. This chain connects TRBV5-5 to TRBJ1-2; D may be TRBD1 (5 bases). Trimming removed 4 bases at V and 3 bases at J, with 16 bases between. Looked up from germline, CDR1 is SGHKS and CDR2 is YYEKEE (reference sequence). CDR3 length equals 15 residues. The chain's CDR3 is CASSAGRATYYGYTF. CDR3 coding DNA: TGTGCCAGCAGCGCGGGACGGGCGACGTACTATGGCTACACCTTC.

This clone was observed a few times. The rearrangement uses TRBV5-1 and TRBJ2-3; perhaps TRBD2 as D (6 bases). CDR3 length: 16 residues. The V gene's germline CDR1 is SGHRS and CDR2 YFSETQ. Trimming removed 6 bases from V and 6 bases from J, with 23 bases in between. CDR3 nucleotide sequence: TGCGCCAGCACCCCGAGCGTTTGGGAGGAATTGGATACGCAGTATTTT. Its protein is CASTPSVWEELDTQYF.

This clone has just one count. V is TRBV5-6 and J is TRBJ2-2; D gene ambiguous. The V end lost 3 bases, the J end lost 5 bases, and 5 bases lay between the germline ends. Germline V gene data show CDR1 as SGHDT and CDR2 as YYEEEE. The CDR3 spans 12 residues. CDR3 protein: CASSWSTGELFF. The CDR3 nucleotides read TGTGCCAGCAGCTGGTCAACCGGGGAGCTGTTTTTT.

CDR3 DNA sequence: TGCGCCAGCAGCTTCGTAGAGCGGGAGAGAAGCTACGAGCAGTACTTC. Protein sequence: CASSFVERERSYEQYF. J is TRBJ2-5 and V is TRBV5-1; 8 bases agree with TRBD2. The end of the DNA fits TRBJ2-7 better, so the J call may be wrong. The CDR3 has 16 amino acids. From germline, CDR1 is SGHRS and CDR2 YFSETQ.

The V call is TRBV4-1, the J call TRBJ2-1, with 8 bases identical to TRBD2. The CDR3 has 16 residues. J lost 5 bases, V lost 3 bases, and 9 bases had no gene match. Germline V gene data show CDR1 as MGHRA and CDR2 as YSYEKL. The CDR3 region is CASSQEGLGAHNEQFF. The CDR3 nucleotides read TGCGCCAGCAGCCAGGAGGGACTAGGAGCCCACAATGAGCAGTTCTTC.

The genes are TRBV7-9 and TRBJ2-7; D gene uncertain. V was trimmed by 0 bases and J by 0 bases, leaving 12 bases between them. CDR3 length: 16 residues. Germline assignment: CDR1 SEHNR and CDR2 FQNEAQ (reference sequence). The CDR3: CASSLAFRKSSYEQYF. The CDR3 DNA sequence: TGTGCCAGCAGCTTAGCATTTAGGAAGAGCTCCTACGAGCAGTACTTC.

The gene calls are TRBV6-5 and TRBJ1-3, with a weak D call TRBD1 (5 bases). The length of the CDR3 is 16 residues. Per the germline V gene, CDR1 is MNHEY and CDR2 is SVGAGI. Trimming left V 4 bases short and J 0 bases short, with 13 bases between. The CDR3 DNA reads TGTGCCAGCAGTTCCTCACGACAGTTCTCTGGAAACACCATATATTTT. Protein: CASSSSRQFSGNTIYF.

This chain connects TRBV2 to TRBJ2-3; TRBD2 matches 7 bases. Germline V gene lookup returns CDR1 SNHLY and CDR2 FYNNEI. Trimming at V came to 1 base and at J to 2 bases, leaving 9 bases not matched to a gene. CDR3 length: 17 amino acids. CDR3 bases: TGTGCCAGCAGTGAAGGGGTAACTAGCGCTAACACAGATACGCAGTATTTT. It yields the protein CASSEGVTSANTDTQYF.

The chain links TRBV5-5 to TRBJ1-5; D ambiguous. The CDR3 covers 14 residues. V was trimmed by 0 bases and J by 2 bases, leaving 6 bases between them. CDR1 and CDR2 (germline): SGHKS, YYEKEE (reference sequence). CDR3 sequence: CASSLGAGNQPQHF. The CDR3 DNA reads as TGTGCCAGCAGCTTGGGGGCAGGCAATCAGCCCCAGCATTTT.

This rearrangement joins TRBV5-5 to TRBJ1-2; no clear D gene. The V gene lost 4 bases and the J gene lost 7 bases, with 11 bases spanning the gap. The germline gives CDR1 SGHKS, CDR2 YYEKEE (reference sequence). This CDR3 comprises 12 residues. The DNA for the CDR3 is TGTGCCAGCAGCCCCGAGGTTCCTGGCTACACCTTC. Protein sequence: CASSPEVPGYTF.

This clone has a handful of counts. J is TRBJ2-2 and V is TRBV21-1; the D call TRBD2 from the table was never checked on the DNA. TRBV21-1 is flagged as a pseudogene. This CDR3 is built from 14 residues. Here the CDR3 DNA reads TGTGCCAGCAGCACTAAACCAAACACCGGGGAGCTGTTTTTT. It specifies CASSTKPNTGELFF.

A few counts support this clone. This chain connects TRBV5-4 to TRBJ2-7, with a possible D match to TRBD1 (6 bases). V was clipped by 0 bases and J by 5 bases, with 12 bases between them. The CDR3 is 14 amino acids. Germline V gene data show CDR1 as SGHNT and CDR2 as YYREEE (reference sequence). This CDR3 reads CASSLAGRGNEQYF. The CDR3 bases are TGTGCCAGCAGCTTGGCGGGCAGGGGCAACGAGCAGTACTTC. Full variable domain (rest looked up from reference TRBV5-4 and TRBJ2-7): ETGVTQSPTHLIKTRGQQVTLRCSSQSGHNTVSWYQQALGQGPQFIFQYYREEENGRGNFPPRFSGLQFPNYSSELNVNALELDDSALYLCASSLAGRGNEQYFGPGTRLTVT.

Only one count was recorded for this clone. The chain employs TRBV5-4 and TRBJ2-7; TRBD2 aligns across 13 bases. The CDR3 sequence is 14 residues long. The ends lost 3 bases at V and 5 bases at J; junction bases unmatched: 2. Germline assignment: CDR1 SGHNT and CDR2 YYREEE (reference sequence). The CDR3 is CASSWTSGSNEQYF. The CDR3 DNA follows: TGTGCCAGCAGCTGGACTAGCGGGAGCAACGAGCAGTACTTC.

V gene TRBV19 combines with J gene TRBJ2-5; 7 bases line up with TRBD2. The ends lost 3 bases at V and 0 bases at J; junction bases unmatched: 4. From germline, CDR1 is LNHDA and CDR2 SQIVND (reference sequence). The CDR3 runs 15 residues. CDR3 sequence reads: CASSIMGGYQETQYF. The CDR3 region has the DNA TGTGCCAGTAGTATTATGGGGGGGTACCAAGAGACCCAGTACTTC.

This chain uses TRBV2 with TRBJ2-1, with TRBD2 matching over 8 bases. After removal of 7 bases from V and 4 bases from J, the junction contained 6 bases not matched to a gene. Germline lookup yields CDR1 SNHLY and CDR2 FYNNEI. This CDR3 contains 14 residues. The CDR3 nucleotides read TGTGCCAGCAATCAAGCTAGCGGGTACAATGAGCAGTTCTTC. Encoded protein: CASNQASGYNEQFF.

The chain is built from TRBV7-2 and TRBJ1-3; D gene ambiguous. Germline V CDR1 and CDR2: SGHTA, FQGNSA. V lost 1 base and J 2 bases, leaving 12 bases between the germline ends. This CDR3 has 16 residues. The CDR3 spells CASSLGQAGTGNTIYF. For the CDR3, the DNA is TGTGCCAGCAGCTTAGGGCAAGCAGGAACTGGAAACACCATATATTTT.

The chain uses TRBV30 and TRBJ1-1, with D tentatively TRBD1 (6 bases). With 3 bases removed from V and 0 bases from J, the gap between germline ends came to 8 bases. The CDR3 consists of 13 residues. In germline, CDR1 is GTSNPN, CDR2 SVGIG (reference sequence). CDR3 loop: CAWRAGVNTEAFF. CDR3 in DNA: TGTGCCTGGAGGGCAGGGGTGAACACTGAAGCTTTCTTT.